A single T cell receptor (beta chain) is shown here with its context. Its antigen is still unknown. The data belong to a study of T cell responses to AZD1222 COVID-19 vaccine. Regarding the study as a whole: Within unmutated variant regions lay the reported targets of nearly half of spike-specific TCRs. Baseline serostatus was positive in only six AZD1222 recipients. The donor cohort was predominantly white British with a female majority, and clonal diversity may have been underestimated. Spike-specific TCR depth and breadth grew after two AZD1222 doses.

The V and J ends lost 1 base and 5 bases respectively, with 6 bases between them. This CDR3 has 13 amino acids. Germline V gene data show CDR1 as SGHTA and CDR2 as FQGNSA. TCRdb's copy holds only in-frame clones and misses some; the assay was immunoSEQ multiplex PCR. This table holds about 130,000 clones, 75% to 90% found once. Sample: peripheral blood, taken 28 days after the second AZD1222 dose. The chain links TRBV7-2 to TRBJ2-1; D is ambiguous. The TCR sequence derives from an adult who received the AZD1222 COVID-19 vaccine. The CDR3 spells CASSLGPNNEQFF. The CDR3 nucleotides read TGTGCCAGCAGCTTAGGGCCGAACAATGAGCAGTTCTTC.